Each of the 15 T cell receptor beta chains below was sequenced from the same sample in a study of T cells in Graves' hyperthyroidism and ophthalmopathy (dated 2019 in TCRdb). The library was prepared using multiplex PCR. The sample was run on an Illumina HiSeq 2000. TCR beta CDR3 regions were amplified from RNA transcripts. The first round of RT-PCR for the TCR CDR3 was performed with the HTBI primer set and the Qiagen OneStep RT-PCR kit. The public sequencing data were trimmed at Q25 with fastp and processed into clonotypes with MiXCR by TCRdb, which kept only in-frame beta chains. Identical CDR3 proteins give one entry, which carries the most common genes and DNA. Recorded for this sample are tens of thousands of distinct CDR3 sequences; about 54% of them occurred a single time. The ten largest clones take up around a third of the sample. Source material: peripheral blood or thyroid tissue (not recorded which). All receptors come from a man aged 18-30 years with Graves' hyperthyroidism.

V and J are TRBV2 and TRBJ1-5, with 8 bases matching TRBD1. Per germline, CDR1 SNHLY and CDR2 FYNNEI. After removal of 6 bases from V and 4 bases from J, the junction contained 11 bases not matched to a gene. CDR3 length equals 16 residues. CDR3 sequence (DNA): TGTGCCAGCAGGAGACCCGGGACAGGCCTGAATCAGCCCCAGCATTTT. Its translation: CASRRPGTGLNQPQHF.

This chain connects TRBV9 to TRBJ2-5, with 9 nucleotides matching TRBD2. The CDR3 has 16 amino acids. CDR1 is SGDLS, CDR2 YYNGEE, per germline. Losses at the gene ends were 0 bases for V and 3 bases for J; bases not matched to a gene: 6. The CDR3 DNA reads as TGTGCCAGCAGCGTAGTGGCTAGCGGGGCAGAAGAGACCCAGTACTTC. Protein: CASSVVASGAEETQYF.

The J gene is TRBJ2-2, the V gene TRBV5-1; no firm D call. V was trimmed by 0 bases and J by 4 bases, leaving 10 bases between them. Germline CDR1 is SGHRS and CDR2 is YFSETQ. This CDR3 has 15 amino acids. CDR3 in amino acids: CASSLGQVRTGELFF. The CDR3 DNA reads as TGCGCCAGCAGCTTGGGGCAGGTTCGCACCGGGGAGCTGTTTTTT.

This clonotype was detected ten times or more. The V gene is TRBV27, the J gene TRBJ1-5; no firm D call. This CDR3 is built from 15 residues. Germline V gene lookup returns CDR1 MNHEY and CDR2 SMNVEV (reference sequence). The V and J ends lost 3 bases and 4 bases respectively, with 13 bases between them. The CDR3 sequence is CASSFLGPTNQPQHF. In DNA form, the CDR3 reads TGTGCCAGCAGTTTCCTAGGACCGACGAATCAGCCCCAGCATTTT.

The chain joins TRBV11-2 to TRBJ2-5; 7 bases map to TRBD1. Trimming at V came to 1 base and at J to 7 bases, leaving 9 bases not matched to a gene. The CDR3 consists of 15 residues. Per the germline V gene, CDR1 is SGHAT and CDR2 is FQNNGV. CDR3 nucleotide sequence: TGTGCCAGCAGCTTAGCGGACAGGATAGGGGGGACCCAGTACTTC. Its protein is CASSLADRIGGTQYF.

This clonotype was picked up many times. This chain joins TRBV6-1 and TRBJ1-5, with D possibly being TRBD1 (6 bases). The CDR3 has 14 amino acids. V was trimmed by 11 bases and J by 0 bases, leaving 14 bases between them. Germline V gene sequence: CDR1 MNHNS, CDR2 SASEGT. The CDR3 DNA sequence: TGTGCCGCAACAGGGACGTATAGCAATCAGCCCCAGCATTTT. It is translated as CAATGTYSNQPQHF.

The chain employs TRBV15 and TRBJ2-2; D perhaps matches TRBD2 (7 bases). The V end lost 4 bases, the J end lost 5 bases, and 14 bases lay between the germline ends. Germline-derived CDR1 and CDR2 are LNHNV and YYDKDF (reference sequence). The CDR3 runs 15 residues. As DNA, the CDR3 is TGTGCCACCAGCATGCTGGGGGGGCGGACCGGGGAGCTGTTTTTT. Encoded protein: CATSMLGGRTGELFF.

The chain combines TRBV19 with TRBJ2-7; TRBD2 is a possible D gene (6 bases). V was trimmed by 4 bases and J by 7 bases, leaving 14 bases between them. The germline V gene encodes CDR1 LNHDA and CDR2 SQIVND (reference sequence). The CDR3 runs to 13 residues. CDR3 nucleotide sequence: TGTGCCAGTAGTACGGGGGACGGCCAAGAGCAGTACTTC. Its protein product is CASSTGDGQEQYF.

To note about this clonotype: Here the CDR3 omits its conserved ending phenylalanine or tryptophan, so a read error is the likely source. The V and J genes are TRBV7-9 and TRBJ1-6; 7 bases match TRBD1. The CDR3 loop spans 16 amino acids. Germline values: CDR1 SEHNR, CDR2 FQNEAQ (reference sequence). V dropped 1 base and J dropped 8; count of bases not matched to a gene: 8. The CDR3 region has the DNA TGTGCCAGCAGCTTAGGGGACAGAAACTCGGATTCACCCCTCCACCTG. This sequence encodes CASSLGDRNSDSPLHL.

Of note for this clonotype: One base away lies a much larger clone, so this may be a sequencing read error. Since the CDR3 does not end with the conserved phenylalanine or tryptophan, this likely comes from a read error. The CDR3 here is CASSFAGGRLEQYS. In nucleotides, the CDR3 is TGTGCCAGCAGTTTTGCGGGGGGGCGGCTCGAGCAGTACTCC. The V call is TRBV12-3 or TRBV12-4, the J call TRBJ2-7; 9 bases are a match to TRBD2. The length of the CDR3 is 14 residues. V lost 3 bases and J lost 6; bases outside the gene matches: 6.

V usage is TRBV6-1 and J usage is TRBJ2-5; D is unclear. V was clipped by 6 bases and J by 5 bases, with 10 bases between them. Germline V CDR1 and CDR2: MNHNS, SASEGT. The CDR3 is 12 amino acids. CDR3 nucleotides: TGTGCCAGCAGCCGATCTTCGGAGACCCAGTACTTC. Amino acids: CASSRSSETQYF.

V is TRBV6-5 and J is TRBJ1-5; D is unclear. The CDR3 sequence is 14 residues long. The V end lost 3 bases, the J end lost 5 bases, and 11 bases lay between the germline ends. Germline V CDR1 and CDR2: MNHEY, SVGAGI. Written as DNA, the CDR3 is TGTGCCAGCAGTTATAGTAGCCGGGATCAGCCCCAGCATTTT. This sequence encodes CASSYSSRDQPQHF.

V and J are TRBV20-1 and TRBJ2-6, with D unclear. The V end was cut by 6 bases, the J end by 1 base, with 7 bases between. The CDR3 loop spans 13 amino acids. Germline CDR1 DFQATT, CDR2 SNEGSKA (reference sequence). The CDR3 sequence: CSADDSGANVLTF. DNA of the CDR3: TGCAGTGCCGACGATTCTGGGGCCAACGTCCTGACTTTC.

The table lists this clonotype with many counts. The chain combines TRBV28 with TRBJ1-6; D remains unclear. The CDR3 is 13 amino acids. Germline V CDR1 and CDR2: MDHEN, SYDVKM. Trimming left V 3 bases short and J 7 bases short, with 7 bases between. The CDR3 DNA follows: TGTGCCAGCAGTTTCTCGGGAAATTCACCCCTCCACTTT. Translated: CASSFSGNSPLHF.

V and J are TRBV2 and TRBJ2-1, with D uncertain. CDR3 length: 15 amino acids. Germline CDR1 SNHLY, CDR2 FYNNEI. Between the trimmed V and J ends, which lost 6 bases and 0 bases, there was a span of 12 bases. In DNA form, the CDR3 reads TGTGCCAGCAGAGAGGTCGTGAGCTCCTACAATGAGCAGTTCTTC. Protein product: CASREVVSSYNEQFF.